The entry that follows covers one T cell receptor beta chain sequence. Its specificity is not known. The sample is drawn from a study of Ad26.COV2.S vaccination and SARS-CoV-2 variants. Produced via immunoSEQ multiplex PCR; TCRdb's table is partial and in-frame only. The top ten clones hold around 5% of a sample with roughly 140,000 clones, around 86% of them seen once. The germline V gene has CDR1 SGHRS and CDR2 YFSETQ. V lost 4 bases and J 6 bases, leaving 16 bases between the germline ends. The length of the CDR3 is 15 residues. Study results and limitations: Greater spike-specific TCR breadth was seen in vaccine recipients than in placebo recipients.

This TCR came from a human donor who had recovered from COVID-19. Material: peripheral blood, obtained after recovery from COVID-19. The V and J genes are TRBV5-1 and TRBJ1-4, with D tentatively TRBD1 (6 bases). The CDR3, as DNA: TGCGCCAGCAGCAATTCAGGGGCGGGAGATGAAAAACTGTTTTTT. It is translated as CASSNSGAGDEKLFF.